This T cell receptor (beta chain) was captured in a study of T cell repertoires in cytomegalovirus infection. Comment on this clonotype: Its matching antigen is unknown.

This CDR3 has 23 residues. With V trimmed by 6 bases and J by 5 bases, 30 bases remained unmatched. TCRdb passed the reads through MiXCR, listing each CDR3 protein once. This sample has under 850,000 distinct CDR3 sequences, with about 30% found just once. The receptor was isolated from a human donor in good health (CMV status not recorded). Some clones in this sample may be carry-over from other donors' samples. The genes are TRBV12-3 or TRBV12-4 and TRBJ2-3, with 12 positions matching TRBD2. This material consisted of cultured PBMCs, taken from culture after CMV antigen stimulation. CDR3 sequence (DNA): TGTGCCAGCAGCCTCTTCTCAGCCCGCTCAAGACTAGCGGGAGATAGGGGGGGAGATACGCAGTATTTT. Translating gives CASSLFSARSRLAGDRGGDTQYF.